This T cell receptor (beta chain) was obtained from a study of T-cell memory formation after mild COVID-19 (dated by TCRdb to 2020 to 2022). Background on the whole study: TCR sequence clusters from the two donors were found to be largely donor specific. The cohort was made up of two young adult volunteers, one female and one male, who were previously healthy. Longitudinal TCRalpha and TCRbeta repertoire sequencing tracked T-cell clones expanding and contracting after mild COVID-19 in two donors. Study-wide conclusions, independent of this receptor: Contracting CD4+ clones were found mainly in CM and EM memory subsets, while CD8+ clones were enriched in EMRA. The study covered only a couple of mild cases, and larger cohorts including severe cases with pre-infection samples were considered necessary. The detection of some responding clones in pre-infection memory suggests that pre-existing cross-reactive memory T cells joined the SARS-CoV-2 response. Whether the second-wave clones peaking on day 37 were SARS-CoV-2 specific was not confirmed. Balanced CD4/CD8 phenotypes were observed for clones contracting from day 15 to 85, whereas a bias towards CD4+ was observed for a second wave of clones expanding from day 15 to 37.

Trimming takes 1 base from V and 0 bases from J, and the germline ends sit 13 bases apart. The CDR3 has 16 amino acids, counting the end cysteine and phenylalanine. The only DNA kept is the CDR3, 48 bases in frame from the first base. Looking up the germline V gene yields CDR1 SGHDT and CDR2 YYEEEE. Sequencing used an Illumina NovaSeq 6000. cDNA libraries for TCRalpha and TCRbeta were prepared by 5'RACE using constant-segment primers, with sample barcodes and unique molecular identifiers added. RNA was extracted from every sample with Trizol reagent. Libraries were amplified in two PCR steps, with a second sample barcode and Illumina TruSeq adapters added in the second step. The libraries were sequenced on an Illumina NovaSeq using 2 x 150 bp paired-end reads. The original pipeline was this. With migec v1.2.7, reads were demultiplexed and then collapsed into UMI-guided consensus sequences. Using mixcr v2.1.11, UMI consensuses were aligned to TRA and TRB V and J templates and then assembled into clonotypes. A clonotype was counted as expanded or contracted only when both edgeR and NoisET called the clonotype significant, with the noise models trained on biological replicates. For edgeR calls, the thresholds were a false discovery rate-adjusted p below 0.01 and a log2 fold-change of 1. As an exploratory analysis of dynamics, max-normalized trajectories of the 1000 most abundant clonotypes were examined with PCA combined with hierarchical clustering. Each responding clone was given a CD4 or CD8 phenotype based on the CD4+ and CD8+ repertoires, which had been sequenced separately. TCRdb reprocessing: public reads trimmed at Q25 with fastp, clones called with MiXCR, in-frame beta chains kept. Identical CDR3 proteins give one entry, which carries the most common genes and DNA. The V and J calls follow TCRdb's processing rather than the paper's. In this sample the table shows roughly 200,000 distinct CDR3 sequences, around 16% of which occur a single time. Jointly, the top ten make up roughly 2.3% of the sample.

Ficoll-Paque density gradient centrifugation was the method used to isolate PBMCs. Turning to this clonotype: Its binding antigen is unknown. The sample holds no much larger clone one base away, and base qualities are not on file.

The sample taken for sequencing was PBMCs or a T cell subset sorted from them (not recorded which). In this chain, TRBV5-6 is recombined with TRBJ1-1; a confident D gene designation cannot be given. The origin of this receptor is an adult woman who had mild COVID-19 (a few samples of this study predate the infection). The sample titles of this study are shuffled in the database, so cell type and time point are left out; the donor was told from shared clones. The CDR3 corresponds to CASSLLSRILNTEAFF. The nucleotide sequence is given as TGTGCCAGCAGCTTGCTATCCCGCATTCTGAACACTGAAGCTTTCTTT. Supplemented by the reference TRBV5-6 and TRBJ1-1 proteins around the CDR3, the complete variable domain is DAGVTQSPTHLIKTRGQQVTLRCSPKSGHDTVSWYQQALGQGPQFIFQYYEEEERQRGNFPDRFSGHQFPNYSSELNVNALLLGDSALYLCASSLLSRILNTEAFFGQGTRLTVV.